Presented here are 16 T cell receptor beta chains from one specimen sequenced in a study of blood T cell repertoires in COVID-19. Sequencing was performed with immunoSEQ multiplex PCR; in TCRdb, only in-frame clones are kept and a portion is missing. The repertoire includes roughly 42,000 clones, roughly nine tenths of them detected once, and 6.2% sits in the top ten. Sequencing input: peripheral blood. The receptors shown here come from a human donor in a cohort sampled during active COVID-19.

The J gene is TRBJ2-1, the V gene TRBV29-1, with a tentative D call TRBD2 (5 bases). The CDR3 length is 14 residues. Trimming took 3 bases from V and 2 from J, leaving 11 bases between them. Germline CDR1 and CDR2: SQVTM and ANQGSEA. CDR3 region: CSVDRNGAYNEQFF. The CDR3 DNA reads TGCAGCGTTGATCGGAACGGGGCCTACAATGAGCAGTTCTTC.

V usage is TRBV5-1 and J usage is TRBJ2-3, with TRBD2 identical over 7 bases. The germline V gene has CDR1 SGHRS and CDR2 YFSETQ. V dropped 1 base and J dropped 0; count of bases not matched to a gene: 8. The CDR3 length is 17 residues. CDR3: CASSLRYLADSTDTQYF. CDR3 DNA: TGCGCCAGCAGCTTGCGGTATCTAGCGGATAGCACAGATACGCAGTATTTT.

This CDR3 is CASSSPSGVGGYTF. The CDR3 DNA follows: TGTGCCAGCAGTTCCCCCTCAGGGGTCGGTGGCTACACCTTC. This chain links TRBV6-5 with TRBJ1-2, with TRBD1 as a possible D gene (6 bases). The CDR3 spans 14 residues. V was clipped by 4 bases and J by 7 bases, with 16 bases between them. The germline gives CDR1 MNHEY, CDR2 SVGAGI.

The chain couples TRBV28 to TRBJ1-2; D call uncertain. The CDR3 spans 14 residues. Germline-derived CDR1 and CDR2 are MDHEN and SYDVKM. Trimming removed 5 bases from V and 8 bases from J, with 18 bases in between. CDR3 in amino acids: CASSPINIGGGYTF. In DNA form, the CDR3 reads TGTGCCAGCAGTCCCATCAATATCGGAGGCGGCTACACCTTC.

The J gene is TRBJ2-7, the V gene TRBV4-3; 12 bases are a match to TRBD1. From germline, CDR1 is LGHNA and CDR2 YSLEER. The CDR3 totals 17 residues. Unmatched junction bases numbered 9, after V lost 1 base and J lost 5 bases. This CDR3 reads CASSQVSAGTGGHEQYF. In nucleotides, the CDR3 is TGCGCCAGCAGCCAAGTGTCGGCCGGGACAGGGGGCCACGAGCAGTACTTC.

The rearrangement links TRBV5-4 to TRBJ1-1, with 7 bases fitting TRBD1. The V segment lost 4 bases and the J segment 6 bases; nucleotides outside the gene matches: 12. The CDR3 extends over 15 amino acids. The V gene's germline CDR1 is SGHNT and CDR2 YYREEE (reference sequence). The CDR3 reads CASSGKTGEGAEAFF. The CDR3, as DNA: TGTGCCAGCAGCGGCAAAACAGGGGAAGGAGCTGAAGCTTTCTTT. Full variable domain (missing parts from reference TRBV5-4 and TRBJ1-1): ETGVTQSPTHLIKTRGQQVTLRCSSQSGHNTVSWYQQALGQGPQFIFQYYREEENGRGNFPPRFSGLQFPNYSSELNVNALELDDSALYLCASSGKTGEGAEAFFGQGTRLTVV.

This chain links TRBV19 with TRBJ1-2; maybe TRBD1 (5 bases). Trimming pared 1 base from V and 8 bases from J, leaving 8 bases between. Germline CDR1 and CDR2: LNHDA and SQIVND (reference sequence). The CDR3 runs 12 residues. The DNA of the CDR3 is TGTGCCAGTAGTATAGGGAGGGGAGGCTACACCTTC. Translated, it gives CASSIGRGGYTF.

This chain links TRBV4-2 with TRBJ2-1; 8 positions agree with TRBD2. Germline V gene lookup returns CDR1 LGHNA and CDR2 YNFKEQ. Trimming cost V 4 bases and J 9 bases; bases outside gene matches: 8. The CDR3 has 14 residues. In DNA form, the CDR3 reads TGTGCCAGCAGCCGGCCCGGGGGGGATAGTGAGCAGTTCTTC. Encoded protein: CASSRPGGDSEQFF.

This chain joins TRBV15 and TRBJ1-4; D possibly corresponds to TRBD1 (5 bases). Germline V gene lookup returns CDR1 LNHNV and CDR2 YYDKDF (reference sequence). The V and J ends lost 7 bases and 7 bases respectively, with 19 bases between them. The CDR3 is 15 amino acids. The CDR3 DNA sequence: TGTGCCACCACTCTAGGGGAGGCAGTTAGTGAAAAACTGTTTTTT. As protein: CATTLGEAVSEKLFF.

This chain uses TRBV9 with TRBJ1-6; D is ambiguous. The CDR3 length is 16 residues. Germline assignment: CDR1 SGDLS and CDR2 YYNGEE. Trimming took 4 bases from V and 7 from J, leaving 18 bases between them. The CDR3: CASSSNLPGRNSPLHF. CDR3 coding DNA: TGTGCCAGCAGCTCCAATTTACCTGGGAGAAATTCACCCCTCCACTTT.

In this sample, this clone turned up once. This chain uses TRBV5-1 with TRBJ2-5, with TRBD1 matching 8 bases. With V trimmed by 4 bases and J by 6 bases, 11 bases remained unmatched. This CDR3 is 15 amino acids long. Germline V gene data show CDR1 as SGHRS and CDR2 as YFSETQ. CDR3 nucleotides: TGCGCCAGCAGCGACAGGGGCGCCAGGGTCAAGACCCAGTACTTC. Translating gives CASSDRGARVKTQYF.

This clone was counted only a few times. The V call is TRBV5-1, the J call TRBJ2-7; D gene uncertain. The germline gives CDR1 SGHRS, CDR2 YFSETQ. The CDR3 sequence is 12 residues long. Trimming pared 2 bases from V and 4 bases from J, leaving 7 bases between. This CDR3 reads CASSFTEYEQYF. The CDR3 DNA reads TGCGCCAGCAGCTTTACGGAGTACGAGCAGTACTTC.

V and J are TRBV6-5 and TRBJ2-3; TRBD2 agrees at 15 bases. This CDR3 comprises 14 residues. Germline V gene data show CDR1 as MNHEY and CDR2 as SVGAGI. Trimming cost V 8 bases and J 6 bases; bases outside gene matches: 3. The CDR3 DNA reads TGTGCCAGCTGGACTAGCGGGGGGGCCGATACGCAGTATTTT. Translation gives CASWTSGGADTQYF.

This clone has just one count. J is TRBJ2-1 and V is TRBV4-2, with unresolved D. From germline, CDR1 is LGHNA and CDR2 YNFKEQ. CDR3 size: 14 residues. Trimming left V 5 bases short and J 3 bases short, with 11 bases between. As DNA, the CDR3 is TGTGCCAGCAGCTATTCAACCTACTACAATGAGCAGTTCTTC. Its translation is CASSYSTYYNEQFF.

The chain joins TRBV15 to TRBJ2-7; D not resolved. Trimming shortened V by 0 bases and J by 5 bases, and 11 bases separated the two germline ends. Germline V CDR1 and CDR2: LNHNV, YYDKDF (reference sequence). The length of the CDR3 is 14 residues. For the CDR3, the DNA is TGTGCCACCAGCAGAGATCCGAGAGGCCACGAGCAGTACTTC. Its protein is CATSRDPRGHEQYF.

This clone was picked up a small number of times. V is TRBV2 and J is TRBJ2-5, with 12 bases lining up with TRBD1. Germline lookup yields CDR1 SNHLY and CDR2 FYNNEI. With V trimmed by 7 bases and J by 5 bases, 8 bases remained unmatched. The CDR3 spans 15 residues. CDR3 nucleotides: TGTGCCAGCAACTCACCGGGACAGGGGGCCGAGACCCAGTACTTC. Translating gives CASNSPGQGAETQYF.